This T cell receptor (beta chain) was recorded in a study of blood T cell repertoires in COVID-19. About the research overall: Italy, Spain and the United States were the sources of the convalescent and acute COVID-19 samples.

Per germline, CDR1 LGHDT and CDR2 YNNKEL (reference sequence). This CDR3 region has 15 residues. Trimming pared 1 base from V and 5 bases from J, leaving 11 bases between. Original processing methods: Amplification of reference gene primers was used by the study to estimate nucleated cell counts. Repertoires were generated with immunoSEQ multiplex PCR, while TCRdb's copy carries only in-frame clones and drops some. V, J and clone size reflect that table, while D and trimming were determined from the DNA. The sample carries roughly 35,000 clones, less than 90% recorded once. This clone was observed once.

This chain uses TRBV3-1 (or the pseudogene TRBV3-2) with TRBJ1-4; D gene unclear. Sequencing used peripheral blood. The TCR comes from a man in his 70s with acute or convalescent COVID-19. CDR3 region: CASSQGRRLNEKLFF. The CDR3 bases are TGTGCCAGCAGCCAAGGGAGACGGCTAAATGAAAAACTGTTTTTT.